This T cell receptor (beta chain) is from a study of CD8 T cells in Susac syndrome. Trimming removed 2 bases at V and 0 bases at J, with 9 bases between. The germline gives CDR1 MNHEY, CDR2 SMNVEV (reference sequence). The CDR3 spans 15 residues. When the RNA was reverse transcribed, random hexamers were used with an input of about 0.5 to 1 ug. In TCRdb, the immunoSEQ multiplex PCR reads were re-called with MiXCR into one record per CDR3 protein. The data contain about 2,600 distinct CDR3 sequences, roughly four fifths of them singletons. Staining for CD27 and CD45RA defined the memory subsets used in TEMRA sorting. In blood CD8+ and CD4+ T cells, TCR beta underwent sequencing. Sequencing was performed on both cell fractions (total CD8+ and sorted CD8+ TEMRA cells).

The specimen sequenced was CD8+ TEMRA cells from PBMCs. Subset of the sample: FACS-sorted terminally differentiated effector memory CD8+ T cells re-expressing CD45RA (CD8+ TEMRA). The chain joins TRBV27 to TRBJ2-3; D is undetermined. This receptor was identified in a human donor with Susac syndrome. The CDR3 loop reads CASSLGPASTDTQYF. The CDR3, as DNA: TGTGCCAGCAGTTTAGGTCCAGCTAGCACAGATACGCAGTATTTT.